The T cell receptor beta chain under discussion was sequenced for a study of technical replicates of blood from several donors listed by TCRdb under 2017. The CDR3 has 13 amino acids, counting the end cysteine and phenylalanine. CDR3 DNA is the only sequence kept; it has 39 bases, read in frame from the first base. V is cut by 1 base and J by 6 bases, and the space between the germline ends is 10 bases. In the germline V gene (reference sequence), CDR1 corresponds to SEHNR and CDR2 to FQNEAQ. A remark on this clone: Its antigen is currently not known. Base qualities are not recorded, but no much larger clone differs from it by a single base.

The receptor library was made with the immunoSEQ multiplex PCR assay. TCRdb obtained this table from immuneACCESS and retained in-frame rearrangements with V and J assigned. These tables miss some clones; where compared with another copy, unresolved V genes account for less than half of the shortfall, and the remainder is unexplained. This sample gives over 85,000 clones in total; roughly 96% of them show up just once. About 0.36% of the sample is taken by the ten largest. This receptor chain uses TRBV7-9 and TRBJ2-7; no D gene can be assigned with confidence. The source of this sequence is a human donor in good health. The sample consisted of T cells isolated from PBMCs. The CDR3 corresponds to CASSLEESSEQYF. The nucleotide sequence reads TGTGCCAGCAGCTTAGAGGAGAGCTCCGAGCAGTACTTC.